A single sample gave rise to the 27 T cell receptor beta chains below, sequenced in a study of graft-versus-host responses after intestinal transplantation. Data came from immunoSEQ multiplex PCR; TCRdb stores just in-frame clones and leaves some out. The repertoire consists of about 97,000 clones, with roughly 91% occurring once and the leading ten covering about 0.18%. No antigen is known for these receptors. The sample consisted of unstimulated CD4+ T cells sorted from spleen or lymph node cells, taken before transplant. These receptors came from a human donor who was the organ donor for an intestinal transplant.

The CDR3 loop is CAWSQVSYEQYF. CDR3 in DNA: TGTGCCTGGAGTCAGGTCAGTTACGAGCAGTACTTC. The rearrangement links TRBV30 to TRBJ2-7; unclear D gene. The germline V gene has CDR1 GTSNPN and CDR2 SVGIG (reference sequence). V lost 2 bases, J lost 4 bases, and 9 bases lay in between. This CDR3 spans 12 amino acids.

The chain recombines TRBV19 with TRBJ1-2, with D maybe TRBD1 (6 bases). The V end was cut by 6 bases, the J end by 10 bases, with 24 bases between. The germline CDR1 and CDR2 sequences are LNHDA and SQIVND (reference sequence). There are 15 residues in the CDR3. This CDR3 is CASRIDRRGLKAYTF. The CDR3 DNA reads TGTGCCAGTAGGATTGACAGGCGTGGATTAAAGGCCTACACCTTC.

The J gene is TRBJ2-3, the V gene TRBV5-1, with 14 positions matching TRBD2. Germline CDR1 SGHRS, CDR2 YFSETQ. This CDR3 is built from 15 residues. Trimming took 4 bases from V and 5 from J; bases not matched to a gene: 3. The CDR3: CASSRLAGGQDTQYF. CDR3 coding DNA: TGCGCCAGCAGCAGACTAGCGGGGGGGCAAGATACGCAGTATTTT.

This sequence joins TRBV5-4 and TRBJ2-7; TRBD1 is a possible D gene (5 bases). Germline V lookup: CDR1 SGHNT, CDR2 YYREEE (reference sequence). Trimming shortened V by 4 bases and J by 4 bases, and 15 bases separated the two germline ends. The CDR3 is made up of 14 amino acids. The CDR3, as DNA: TGTGCCAGCAGCCAGGGTCAGGGTCGGTACGAGCAGTACTTC. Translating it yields CASSQGQGRYEQYF.

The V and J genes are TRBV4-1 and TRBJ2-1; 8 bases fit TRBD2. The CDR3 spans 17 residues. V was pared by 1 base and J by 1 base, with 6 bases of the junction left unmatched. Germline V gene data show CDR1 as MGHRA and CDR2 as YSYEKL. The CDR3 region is CASSQGLAGGSYNEQFF. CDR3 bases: TGCGCCAGCAGCCAAGGGCTAGCGGGTGGTTCCTACAATGAGCAGTTCTTC.

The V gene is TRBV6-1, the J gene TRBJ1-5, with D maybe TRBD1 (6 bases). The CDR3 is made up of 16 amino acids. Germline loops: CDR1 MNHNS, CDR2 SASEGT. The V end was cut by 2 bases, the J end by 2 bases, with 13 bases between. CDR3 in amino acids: CASSERFRQGNQPQHF. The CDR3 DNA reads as TGTGCCAGCAGTGAAAGGTTTAGACAGGGCAATCAGCCCCAGCATTTT.

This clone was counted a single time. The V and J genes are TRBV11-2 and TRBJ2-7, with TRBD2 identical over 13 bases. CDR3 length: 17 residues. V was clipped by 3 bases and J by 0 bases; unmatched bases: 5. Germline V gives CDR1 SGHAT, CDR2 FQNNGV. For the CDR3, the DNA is TGTGCCAGCAGCTTGACTAGCGGGGGGCAAAGCTCCTACGAGCAGTACTTC. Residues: CASSLTSGGQSSYEQYF.

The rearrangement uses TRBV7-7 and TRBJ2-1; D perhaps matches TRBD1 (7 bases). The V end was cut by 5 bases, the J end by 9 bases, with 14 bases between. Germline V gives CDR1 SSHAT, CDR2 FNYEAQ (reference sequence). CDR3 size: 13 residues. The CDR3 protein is CASSTRQGGEQFF. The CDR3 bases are TGTGCCAGCAGCACGCGACAGGGAGGTGAGCAGTTCTTC.

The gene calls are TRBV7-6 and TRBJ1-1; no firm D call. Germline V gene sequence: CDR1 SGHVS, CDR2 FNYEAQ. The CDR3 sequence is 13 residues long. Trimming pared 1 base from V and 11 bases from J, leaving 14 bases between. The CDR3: CASSLDPSAGAFF. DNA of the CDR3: TGTGCCAGCAGCTTAGACCCTAGCGCGGGGGCTTTCTTT.

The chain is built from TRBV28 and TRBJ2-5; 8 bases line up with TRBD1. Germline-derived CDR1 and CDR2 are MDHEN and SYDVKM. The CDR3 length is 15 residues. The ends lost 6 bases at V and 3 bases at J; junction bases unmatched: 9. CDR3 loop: CASRPRDRTKETQYF. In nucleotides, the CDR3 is TGTGCCAGCAGGCCAAGGGACAGGACTAAAGAGACCCAGTACTTC.

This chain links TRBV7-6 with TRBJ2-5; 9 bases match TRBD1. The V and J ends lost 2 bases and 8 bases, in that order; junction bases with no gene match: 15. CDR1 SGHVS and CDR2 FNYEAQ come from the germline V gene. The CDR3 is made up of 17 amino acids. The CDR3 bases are TGTGCCAGCAGCTTATTGGGTGGACAGGGGACCCTGCTAACCCAGTACTTC. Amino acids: CASSLLGGQGTLLTQYF. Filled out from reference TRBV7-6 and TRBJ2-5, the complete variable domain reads GAGVSQSPRYKVTKRGQDVALRCDPISGHVSLYWYRQALGQGPEFLTYFNYEAQQDKSGLPNDRFSAERPEGSISTLTIQRTEQRDSAMYRCASSLLGGQGTLLTQYFGPGTRLLVL.

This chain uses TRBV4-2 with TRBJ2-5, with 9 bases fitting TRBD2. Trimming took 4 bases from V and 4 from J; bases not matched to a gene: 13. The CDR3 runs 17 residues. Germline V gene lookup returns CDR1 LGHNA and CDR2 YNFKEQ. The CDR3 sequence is CASSRGGGAVERETQYF. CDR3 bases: TGTGCCAGCAGCCGAGGCGGGGGGGCCGTCGAAAGAGAGACCCAGTACTTC.

DNA for the CDR3: TGCAGCGCCAATCAACCGATAGGGGTTAGCTCCTACAATGAGCAGTTCTTC. It yields the protein CSANQPIGVSSYNEQFF. The rearrangement uses TRBV29-1 and TRBJ2-1; TRBD1 might be the D (5 bases). Trimming shortened V by 7 bases and J by 0 bases, and 22 bases separated the two germline ends. Germline V gene data show CDR1 as SQVTM and CDR2 as ANQGSEA. This CDR3 contains 17 residues.

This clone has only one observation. The DNA for the CDR3 is TGTGCCAGCAGCCCCACGGACAGGGGCTCCTACGAGCAGTACTTC. Translating it yields CASSPTDRGSYEQYF. The genes are TRBV14 and TRBJ2-7, with 9 bases that match TRBD1. CDR1 and CDR2 (germline): SGHDN, FVKESK. The CDR3 loop spans 15 amino acids. J lost 0 bases, V lost 4 bases, and 4 bases had no gene match.

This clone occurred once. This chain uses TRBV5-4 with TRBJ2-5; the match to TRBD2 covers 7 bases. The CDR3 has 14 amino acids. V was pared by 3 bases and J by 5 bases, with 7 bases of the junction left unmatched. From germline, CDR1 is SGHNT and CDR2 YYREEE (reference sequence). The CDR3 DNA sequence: TGTGCCAGCAGCTATTCCGGGGGGACGGAGACCCAGTACTTC. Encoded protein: CASSYSGGTETQYF.

The CDR3 DNA sequence: TGTGCCAGCAGTGGGGATCGACGAACAGGGTGGGACGAAAAACTGTTTTTT. Its translation: CASSGDRRTGWDEKLFF. The genes are TRBV2 and TRBJ1-4, with D possibly being TRBD1 (6 bases). Germline V gene data show CDR1 as SNHLY and CDR2 as FYNNEI. CDR3 length: 17 amino acids. Trimming took off 4 bases at V and 8 bases at J, with 23 bases between the two ends.

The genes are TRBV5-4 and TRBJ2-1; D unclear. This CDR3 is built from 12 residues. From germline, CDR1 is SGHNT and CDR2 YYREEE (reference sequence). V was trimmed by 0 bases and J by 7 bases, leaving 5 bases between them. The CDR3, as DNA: TGTGCCAGCAGCTTGGCCGGGAATGAGCAGTTCTTC. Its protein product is CASSLAGNEQFF.

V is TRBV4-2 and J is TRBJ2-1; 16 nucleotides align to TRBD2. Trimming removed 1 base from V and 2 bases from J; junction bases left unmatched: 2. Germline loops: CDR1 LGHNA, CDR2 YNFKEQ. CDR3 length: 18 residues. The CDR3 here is CASSQAGLAGGPYNEQFF. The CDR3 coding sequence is TGTGCCAGCAGCCAAGCGGGACTAGCGGGGGGGCCCTACAATGAGCAGTTCTTC.

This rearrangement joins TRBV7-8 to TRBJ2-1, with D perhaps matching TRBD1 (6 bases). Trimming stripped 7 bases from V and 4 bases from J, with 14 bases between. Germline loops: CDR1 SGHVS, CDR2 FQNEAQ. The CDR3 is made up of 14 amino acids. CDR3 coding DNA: TGTGCCAGCACAGACCTGAGGGGGTACAATGAGCAGTTCTTC. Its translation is CASTDLRGYNEQFF.

CDR3 nucleotide sequence: TGTGCCAGCAGCTTCCGGGGGGAGTCCTACAATGAGCAGTTCTTC. Amino acid sequence: CASSFRGESYNEQFF. This sequence joins TRBV7-3 and TRBJ2-1; TRBD2 agrees at 7 bases. Germline CDR1 is SGHTA and CDR2 is FQGTGA. The CDR3 extends over 15 amino acids. The trim removed 3 bases at V and 1 base at J, leaving 3 bases unmatched.

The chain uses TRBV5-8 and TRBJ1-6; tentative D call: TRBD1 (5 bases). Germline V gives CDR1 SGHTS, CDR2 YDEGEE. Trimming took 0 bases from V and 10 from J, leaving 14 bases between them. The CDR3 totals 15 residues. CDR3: CASSLVRQGGSPLHF. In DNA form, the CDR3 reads TGTGCCAGCAGCTTGGTACGGCAGGGCGGCTCACCCCTCCACTTT.

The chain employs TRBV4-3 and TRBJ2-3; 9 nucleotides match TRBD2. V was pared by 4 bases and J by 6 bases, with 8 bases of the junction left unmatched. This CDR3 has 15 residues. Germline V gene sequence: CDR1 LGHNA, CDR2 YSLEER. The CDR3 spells CASSRGLASMDTQYF. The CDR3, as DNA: TGCGCCAGCAGCCGTGGACTAGCGAGTATGGATACGCAGTATTTT.

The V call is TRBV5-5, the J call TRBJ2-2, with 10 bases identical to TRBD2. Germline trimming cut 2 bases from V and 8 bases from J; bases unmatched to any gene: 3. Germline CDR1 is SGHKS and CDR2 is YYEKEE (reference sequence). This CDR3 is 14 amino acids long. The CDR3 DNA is TGTGCCAGCAGCTTCTCTAGCGGGGGTGGGGAGCTGTTTTTT. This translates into CASSFSSGGGELFF.

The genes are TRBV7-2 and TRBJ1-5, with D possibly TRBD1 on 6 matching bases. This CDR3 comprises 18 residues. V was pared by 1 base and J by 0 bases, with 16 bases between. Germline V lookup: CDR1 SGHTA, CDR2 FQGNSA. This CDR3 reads CASSLDPRTAYSNQPQHF. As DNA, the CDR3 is TGTGCCAGCAGCTTAGACCCGAGGACAGCGTATAGCAATCAGCCCCAGCATTTT.

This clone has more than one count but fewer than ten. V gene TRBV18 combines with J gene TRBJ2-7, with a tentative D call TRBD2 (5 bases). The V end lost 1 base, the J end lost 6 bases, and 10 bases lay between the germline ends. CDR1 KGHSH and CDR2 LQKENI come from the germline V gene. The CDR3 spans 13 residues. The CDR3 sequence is CASSPQEGREQYF. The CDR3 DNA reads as TGTGCCAGCTCACCACAAGAGGGTCGCGAGCAGTACTTC.

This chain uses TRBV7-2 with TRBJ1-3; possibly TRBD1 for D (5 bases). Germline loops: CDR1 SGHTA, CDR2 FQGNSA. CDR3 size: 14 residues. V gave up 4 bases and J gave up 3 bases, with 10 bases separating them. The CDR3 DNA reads TGTGCCAGCAGCTCTCAGGGCCTTGGAAACACCATATATTTT. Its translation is CASSSQGLGNTIYF.

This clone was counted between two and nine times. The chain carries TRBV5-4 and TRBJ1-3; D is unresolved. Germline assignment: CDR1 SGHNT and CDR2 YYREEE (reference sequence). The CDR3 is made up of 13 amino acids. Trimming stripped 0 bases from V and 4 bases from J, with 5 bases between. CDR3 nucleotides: TGTGCCAGCAGCTTGGTACAAGGAAACACCATATATTTT. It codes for CASSLVQGNTIYF. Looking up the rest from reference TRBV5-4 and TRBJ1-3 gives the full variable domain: ETGVTQSPTHLIKTRGQQVTLRCSSQSGHNTVSWYQQALGQGPQFIFQYYREEENGRGNFPPRFSGLQFPNYSSELNVNALELDDSALYLCASSLVQGNTIYFGEGSWLTVV.